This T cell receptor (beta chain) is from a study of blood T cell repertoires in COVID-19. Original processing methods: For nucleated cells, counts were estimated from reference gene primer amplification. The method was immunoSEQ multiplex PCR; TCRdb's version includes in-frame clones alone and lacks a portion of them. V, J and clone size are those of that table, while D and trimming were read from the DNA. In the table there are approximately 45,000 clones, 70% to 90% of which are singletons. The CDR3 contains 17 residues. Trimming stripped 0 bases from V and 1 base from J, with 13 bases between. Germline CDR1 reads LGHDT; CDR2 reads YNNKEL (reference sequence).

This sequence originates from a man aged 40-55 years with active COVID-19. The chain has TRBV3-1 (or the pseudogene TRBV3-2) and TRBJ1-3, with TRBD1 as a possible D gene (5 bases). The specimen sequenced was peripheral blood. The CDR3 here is CASSQEIRDLSGNTIYF. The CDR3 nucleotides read TGTGCCAGCAGCCAAGAGATACGGGACTTATCTGGAAACACCATATATTTT.